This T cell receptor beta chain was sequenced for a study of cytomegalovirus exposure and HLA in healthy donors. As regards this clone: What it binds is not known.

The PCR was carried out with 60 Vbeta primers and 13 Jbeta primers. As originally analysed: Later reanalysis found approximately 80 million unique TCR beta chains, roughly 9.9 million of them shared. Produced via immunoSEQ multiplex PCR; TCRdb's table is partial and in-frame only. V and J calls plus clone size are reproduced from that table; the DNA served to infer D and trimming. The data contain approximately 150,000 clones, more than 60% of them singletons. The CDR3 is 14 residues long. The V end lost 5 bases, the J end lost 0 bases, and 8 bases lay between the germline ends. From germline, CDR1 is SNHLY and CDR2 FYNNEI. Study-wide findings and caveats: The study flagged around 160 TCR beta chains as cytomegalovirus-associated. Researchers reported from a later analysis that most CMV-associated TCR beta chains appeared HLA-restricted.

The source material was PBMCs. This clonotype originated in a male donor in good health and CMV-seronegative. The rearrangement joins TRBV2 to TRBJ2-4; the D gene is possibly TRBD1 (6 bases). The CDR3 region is CASSQGLAKNIQYF. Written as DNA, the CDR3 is TGTGCCAGCAGTCAGGGGCTAGCCAAAAACATTCAGTACTTC.